One sample yielded the 9 T cell receptor beta chains listed below, sequenced in a study of T cell changes during pregnancy in multiple sclerosis. Only in-frame clones appear in the TCRdb table, and some are missing; sequencing was by immunoSEQ multiplex PCR. This sample has 57,000 or so clones, with approximately 90% found just once. Sample: peripheral blood, taken after pregnancy. Source of these receptors: a female donor in good health, enrolled as a control in a pregnancy study.

The chain combines TRBV15 with TRBJ1-2, with D possibly TRBD1 on 6 matching bases. Germline loops: CDR1 LNHNV, CDR2 YYDKDF (reference sequence). The germline V and J ends were trimmed by 0 bases and 6 bases, with 11 bases remaining between them. The CDR3 has 14 amino acids. As DNA, the CDR3 is TGTGCCACCAGCAGAGATCGACAGGCGAATGGCTACACCTTC. This sequence encodes CATSRDRQANGYTF. The full variable domain, rest sourced from reference TRBV15 and TRBJ1-2, is DAMVIQNPRYQVTQFGKPVTLSCSQTLNHNVMYWYQQKSSQAPKLLFHYYDKDFNNEADTPDNFQSRRPNTSFCFLDIRSPGLGDTAMYLCATSRDRQANGYTFGSGTRLTVV.

The chain uses TRBV5-1 and TRBJ1-5, with 9 positions matching TRBD1. This CDR3 comprises 15 residues. J lost 4 bases, V lost 0 bases, and 2 bases had no gene match. Looked up from germline, CDR1 is SGHRS and CDR2 is YFSETQ. CDR3 in amino acids: CASSLGDRENQPQHF. Written as DNA, the CDR3 is TGCGCCAGCAGCTTGGGGGACAGGGAAAATCAGCCCCAGCATTTT. The full variable domain, its missing parts supplied by reference TRBV5-1 and TRBJ1-5, is KAGVTQTPRYLIKTRGQQVTLSCSPISGHRSVSWYQQTPGQGLQFLFEYFSETQRNKGNFPGRFSGRQFSNSRSEMNVSTLELGDSALYLCASSLGDRENQPQHFGDGTRLSIL.

CDR3 region: CASSLDRLQETQYF. The CDR3 coding sequence is TGTGCCAGCAGTTTGGACAGACTTCAAGAGACCCAGTACTTC. The chain uses TRBV6-6 and TRBJ2-5; D might be TRBD1 (6 bases). V lost 4 bases to trimming and J lost 2 bases, with 11 bases between them. Germline V gene data show CDR1 as MNHNY and CDR2 as SVGAGI (reference sequence). This CDR3 comprises 14 residues.

The V and J genes are TRBV5-4 and TRBJ1-2; D uncertain. CDR1 and CDR2 from the germline V gene are SGHNT and YYREEE (reference sequence). This CDR3 has 13 amino acids. V was clipped by 0 bases and J by 4 bases, with 7 bases between them. The CDR3 bases are TGTGCCAGCAGCTTGGCAGGCAGCTATGGCTACACCTTC. This codes for CASSLAGSYGYTF.

The chain couples TRBV7-2 to TRBJ2-5; no firm D call. The J call is uncertain, as TRBJ2-7 better fits the DNA end. CDR3 length equals 11 residues. The V gene's germline CDR1 is SGHTA and CDR2 FQGNSA. The CDR3 DNA reads as TGTGCCAGCAGCTCGTTCAGCGAGCAGTACTTC. Its protein is CASSSFSEQYF.

The CDR3: CASSRGQENSYEQYF. The CDR3 nucleotides read TGTGCCAGCAGCCGCGGACAGGAAAACTCCTACGAGCAGTACTTC. The chain uses TRBV11-1 and TRBJ2-7; 7 bases line up with TRBD1. The CDR3 covers 15 residues. J was trimmed by 0 bases and V by 5 bases; bases with no gene match: 7. Germline CDR1 reads SGHAT; CDR2 reads FQDESV (reference sequence).

In nucleotides, the CDR3 is TGTGCCAGTTCTCCCCGGACAGGGCCTAATCAGCCCCAGCATTTT. The encoded protein is CASSPRTGPNQPQHF. The chain couples TRBV19 to TRBJ1-5; 8 bases map to TRBD1. Germline V gives CDR1 LNHDA, CDR2 SQIVND (reference sequence). V lost 8 bases and J lost 4; bases outside the gene matches: 10. The CDR3 length is 15 residues.

J is TRBJ2-7 and V is TRBV11-2; the match to TRBD2 covers 8 bases. The V gene end was trimmed by 0 bases and the J gene end by 3 bases; junction bases not matched to a gene: 7. Germline loops: CDR1 SGHAT, CDR2 FQNNGV. The CDR3 is made up of 16 amino acids. Here the CDR3 reads CASSLDFASGLYEQYF. The CDR3 DNA is TGTGCCAGCAGCTTAGATTTTGCTAGCGGGCTCTACGAGCAGTACTTC.

This chain connects TRBV7-9 to TRBJ2-1; TRBD2 might be the D (5 bases). The V gene's germline CDR1 is SEHNR and CDR2 FQNEAQ (reference sequence). The CDR3 length is 14 residues. V gave up 1 base and J gave up 9 bases, with 13 bases separating them. CDR3 protein: CASSLDGGLGEQFF. CDR3 nucleotides: TGTGCCAGCAGCTTAGATGGTGGACTGGGTGAGCAGTTCTTC.